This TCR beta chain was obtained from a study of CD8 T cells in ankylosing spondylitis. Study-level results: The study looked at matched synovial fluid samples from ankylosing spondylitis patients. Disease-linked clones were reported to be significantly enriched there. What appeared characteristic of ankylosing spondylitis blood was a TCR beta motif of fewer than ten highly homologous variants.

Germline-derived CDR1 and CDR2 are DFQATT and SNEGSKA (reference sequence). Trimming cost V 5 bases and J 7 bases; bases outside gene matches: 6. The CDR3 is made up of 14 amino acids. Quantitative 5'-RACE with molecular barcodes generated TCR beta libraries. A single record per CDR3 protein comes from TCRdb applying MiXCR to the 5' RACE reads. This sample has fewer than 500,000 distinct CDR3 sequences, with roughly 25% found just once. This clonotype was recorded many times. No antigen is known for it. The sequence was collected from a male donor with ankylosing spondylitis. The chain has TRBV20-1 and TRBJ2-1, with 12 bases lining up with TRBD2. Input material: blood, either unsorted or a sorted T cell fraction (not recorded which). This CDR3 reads CSAPLAGGRNEQFF. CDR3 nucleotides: TGCAGTGCTCCACTAGCGGGAGGAAGGAATGAGCAGTTCTTC.